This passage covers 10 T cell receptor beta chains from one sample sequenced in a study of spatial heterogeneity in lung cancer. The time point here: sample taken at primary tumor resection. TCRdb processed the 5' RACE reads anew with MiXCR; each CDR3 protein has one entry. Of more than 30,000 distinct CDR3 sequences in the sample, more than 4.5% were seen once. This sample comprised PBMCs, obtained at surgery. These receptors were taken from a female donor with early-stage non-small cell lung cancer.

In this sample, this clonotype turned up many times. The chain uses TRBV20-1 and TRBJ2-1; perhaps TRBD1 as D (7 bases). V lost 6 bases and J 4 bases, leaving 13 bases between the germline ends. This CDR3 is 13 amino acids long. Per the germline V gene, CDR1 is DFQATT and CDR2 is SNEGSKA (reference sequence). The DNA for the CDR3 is TGCAGTGCCGCAGGGGGGCAGTACAATGAGCAGTTCTTC. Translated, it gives CSAAGGQYNEQFF.

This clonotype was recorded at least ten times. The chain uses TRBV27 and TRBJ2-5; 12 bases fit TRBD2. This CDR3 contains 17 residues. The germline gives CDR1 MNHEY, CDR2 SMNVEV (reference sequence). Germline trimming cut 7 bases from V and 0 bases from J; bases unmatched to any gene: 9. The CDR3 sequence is CASTTLAGGIYQETQYF. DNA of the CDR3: TGTGCCAGCACTACCCTAGCGGGGGGGATTTACCAAGAGACCCAGTACTTC.

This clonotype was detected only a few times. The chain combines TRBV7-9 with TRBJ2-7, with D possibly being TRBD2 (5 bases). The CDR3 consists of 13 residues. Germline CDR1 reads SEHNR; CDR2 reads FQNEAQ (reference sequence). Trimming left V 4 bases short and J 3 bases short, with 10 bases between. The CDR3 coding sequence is TGTGCCAGCAGCTACGGACTGAACTACGAGCAGTACTTC. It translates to CASSYGLNYEQYF.

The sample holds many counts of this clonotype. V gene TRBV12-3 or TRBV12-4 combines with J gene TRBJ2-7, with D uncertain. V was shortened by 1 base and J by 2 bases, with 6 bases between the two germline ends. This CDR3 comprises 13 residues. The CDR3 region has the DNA TGTGCCAGCAGTTTAGACGGAGCCTACGAGCAGTACTTC. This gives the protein CASSLDGAYEQYF.

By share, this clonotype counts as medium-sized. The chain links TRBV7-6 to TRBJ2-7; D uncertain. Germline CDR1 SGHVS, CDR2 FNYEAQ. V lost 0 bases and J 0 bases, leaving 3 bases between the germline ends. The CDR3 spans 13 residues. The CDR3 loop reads CASSLAASYEQYF. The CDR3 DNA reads TGTGCCAGCAGCTTAGCAGCCTCCTACGAGCAGTACTTC.

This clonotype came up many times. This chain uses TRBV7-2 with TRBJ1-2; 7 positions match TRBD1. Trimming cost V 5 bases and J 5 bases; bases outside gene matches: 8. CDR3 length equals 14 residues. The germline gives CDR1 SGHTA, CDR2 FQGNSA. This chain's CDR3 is CASSPGGGKYGYTF. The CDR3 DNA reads TGTGCCAGCAGCCCCGGAGGGGGCAAGTATGGCTACACCTTC.

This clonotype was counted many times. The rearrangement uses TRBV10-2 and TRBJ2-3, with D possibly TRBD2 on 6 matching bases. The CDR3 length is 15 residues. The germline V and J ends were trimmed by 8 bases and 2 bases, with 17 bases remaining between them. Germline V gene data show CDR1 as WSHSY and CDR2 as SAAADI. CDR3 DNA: TGCGCCAGCGCTTGGGGGGACTCCTTCACAGATACGCAGTATTTT. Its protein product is CASAWGDSFTDTQYF.

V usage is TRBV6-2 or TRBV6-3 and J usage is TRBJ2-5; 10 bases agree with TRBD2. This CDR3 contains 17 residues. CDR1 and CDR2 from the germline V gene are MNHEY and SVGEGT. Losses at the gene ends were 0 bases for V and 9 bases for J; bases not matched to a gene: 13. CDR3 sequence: CASSYSKIKRGGPPQYF. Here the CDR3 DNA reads TGTGCCAGCAGTTACTCGAAGATCAAGCGGGGGGGCCCGCCCCAGTACTTC.

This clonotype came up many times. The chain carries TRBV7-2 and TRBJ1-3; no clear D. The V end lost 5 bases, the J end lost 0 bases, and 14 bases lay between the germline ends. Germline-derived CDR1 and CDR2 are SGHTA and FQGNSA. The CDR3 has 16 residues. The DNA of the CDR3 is TGTGCCAGCAGCCTGCGGACGGTCAACTCTGGAAACACCATATATTTT. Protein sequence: CASSLRTVNSGNTIYF.

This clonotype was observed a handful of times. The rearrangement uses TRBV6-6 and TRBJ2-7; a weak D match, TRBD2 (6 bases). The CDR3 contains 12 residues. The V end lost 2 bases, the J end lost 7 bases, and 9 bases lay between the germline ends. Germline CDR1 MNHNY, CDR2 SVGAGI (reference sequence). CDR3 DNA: TGTGCCAGCAGTTACGGAGGGAGGGAGCAGTACTTC. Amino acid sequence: CASSYGGREQYF.